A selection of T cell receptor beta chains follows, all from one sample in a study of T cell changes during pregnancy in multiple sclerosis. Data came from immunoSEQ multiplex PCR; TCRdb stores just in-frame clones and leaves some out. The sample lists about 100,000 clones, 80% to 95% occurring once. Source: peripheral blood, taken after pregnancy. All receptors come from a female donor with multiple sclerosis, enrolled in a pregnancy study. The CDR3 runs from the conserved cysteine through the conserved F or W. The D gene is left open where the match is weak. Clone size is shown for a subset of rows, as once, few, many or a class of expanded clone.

TGTGCCAGCAGCTTTGACCGGACAGGGAGGACTGCTGAAGCTTTCTTT | CASSFDRTGRTAEAFF | TRBD1 | . | TRBJ1-1 | TRBV7-2
TGTGCCAGCAGCCCACAGGGGGCGGTCACTGAAGCTTTCTTT | CASSPQGAVTEAFF | TRBD1 | . | TRBJ1-1 | TRBV9
TGTGCCAGCAGATACACCTGGGGAGGGGATAATTCACCCCTCCACTTT | CASRYTWGGDNSPLHF | . | once | TRBJ1-6 | TRBV6-5
TGTGCCAGCAGCATTAACCTTCTGACAGAGGATAATTCACCCCTCCACTTT | CASSINLLTEDNSPLHF | . | . | TRBJ1-6 | TRBV13
TGTGCCAGCAGCTTAGTTCAGGCTGCCGATAATGAAAAACTGTTTTTT | CASSLVQAADNEKLFF | . | . | TRBJ1-4 | TRBV7-9
TGTGCCAGTAGTGCCCTAGCGGGCATCCAAGAGACCCAGTACTTC | CASSALAGIQETQYF | TRBD2 | . | TRBJ2-5 | TRBV19
TGTGCCAGCAGCCCGGGGGGGGGCACTGAAGCTTTCTTT | CASSPGGGTEAFF | . | . | TRBJ1-1 | TRBV6-1
TGCGCCAGCAGCTTGTTCTCTTCAGATACGCAGTATTTT | CASSLFSSDTQYF | . | once | TRBJ2-3 | TRBV5-1
TGTGCCAGCAGCTTAGGGACAGGGTACGAAAAACTGTTTTTT | CASSLGTGYEKLFF | TRBD1 | . | TRBJ1-4 | TRBV7-2
TGTGCCAGCAGCGTATCGAGCACAGATACGCAGTATTTT | CASSVSSTDTQYF | . | . | TRBJ2-3 | TRBV9
TGTGCCTGGAGTGTCGTGGGGCCTTATGGCTACACCTTC | CAWSVVGPYGYTF | . | . | TRBJ1-2 | TRBV30
TGTGCCAGCAGTCATAGGGGGTCGTCATACGAGCAGTACTTC | CASSHRGSSYEQYF | . | . | TRBJ2-7 | TRBV25-1
TGCGCCAGCAGCTTGGATGGGGCGGGGGATGGCTACACCTTC | CASSLDGAGDGYTF | . | . | TRBJ1-2 | TRBV5-1
TGCAGCGTTAGGCAGGGTTCAAATGAGCAGTTCTTC | CSVRQGSNEQFF | . | . | TRBJ2-1 | TRBV29-1
TGCAGCGCCCGAACAGGGTTTAGGGCAGGTGGCTACACCTTC | CSARTGFRAGGYTF | . | . | TRBJ1-2 | TRBV29-1
TGTGCCAGCAGCAGGGCAGGGAATCCCGGGGAGCTGTTTTTT | CASSRAGNPGELFF | . | . | TRBJ2-2 | TRBV6-5
TGCGCCAGCAACCCTCGGGCGGGGGGGCTTATCGAGACCCAGTACTTC | CASNPRAGGLIETQYF | TRBD2 | . | TRBJ2-5 | TRBV10-1
TGTGCCAGCTTAACCAGGGGAGGGTATCAGGAAAAACTGTTTTTT | CASLTRGGYQEKLFF | . | . | TRBJ1-4 | TRBV6-1
TGCGCCAGCAGCCCCACGGCAGGGCAGAATGAAAAACTGTTTTTT | CASSPTAGQNEKLFF | . | . | TRBJ1-4 | TRBV5-1
TGCGCCAGCAGCTTACTTGCCAGGGACTCCTACGAGCAGTACTTC | CASSLLARDSYEQYF | . | . | TRBJ2-7 | TRBV5-1
TGTGCCAGCAGCACTAGCGGGGGGTCCTCCTACGAGCAGTACTTC | CASSTSGGSSYEQYF | TRBD2 | . | TRBJ2-7 | TRBV5-5
TGTGCCAGTAGTTGGAGGACTGGGACCTACGAGCAGTACTTC | CASSWRTGTYEQYF | . | . | TRBJ2-7 | TRBV19
TGTGCCAGCAGGCGGGCCCGAAACACTGAAGCTTTCTTT | CASRRARNTEAFF | . | once | TRBJ1-1 | TRBV7-9
TGTGCCAGCAGCTTCCCGCTAGCGGGGGATACAGATACGCAGTATTTT | CASSFPLAGDTDTQYF | TRBD2 | . | TRBJ2-3 | TRBV7-9
TGCGCCAGCAGCTTGACCCAGGGGGCGGGAAACACCATATATTTT | CASSLTQGAGNTIYF | TRBD1 | . | TRBJ1-3 | TRBV5-1
TGTGCCAGCCAGCGAACCGGGGGTCGGGGGACCGGGGAGCTGTTTTTT | CASQRTGGRGTGELFF | . | . | TRBJ2-2 | TRBV5-6
TGTGCCAGCAGCTTAGTCGGGTTGGAGACCCAGTACTTC | CASSLVGLETQYF | . | . | TRBJ2-5 | TRBV7-9
TGTGCCAGCTCACCCGCAGGGTACAGTGGGGAGACCCAGTACTTC | CASSPAGYSGETQYF | . | . | TRBJ2-5 | TRBV18
TGTGCCAGCAGTTCCCCAGCGGCAGATACGCAGTATTTT | CASSSPAADTQYF | . | . | TRBJ2-3 | TRBV6-5
TGCGCCAGCAGCCAAGACTCGGTGAGCTACACCTTC | CASSQDSVSYTF | . | . | TRBJ1-2 | TRBV4-1
TGTGCCTGGAGTGGGGGGGTCACTGAAGCTTTCTTT | CAWSGGVTEAFF | . | . | TRBJ1-1 | TRBV30
TGTGCCAGCTCACCCCCTGGACAGGGGAGTATGAATGAGCAGTTCTTC | CASSPPGQGSMNEQFF | TRBD1 | . | TRBJ2-1 | TRBV18
TGTGCCAGTAGTATCGACGGGGAATCCTACGAGCAGTACTTC | CASSIDGESYEQYF | . | once | TRBJ2-7 | TRBV19